Listed below are T cell receptor beta chains from one sample, sequenced in a study of cytomegalovirus exposure and HLA in healthy donors. Assay used: immunoSEQ multiplex PCR; TCRdb lists only in-frame clones, some missing. The data hold 90,000 to 140,000 clones, with 60% to 85% observed a single time. Sequencing was done on a sample of PBMCs. These receptors all stem from a woman aged 40 to 50 in good health and CMV-seropositive. The CDR3 runs from the conserved cysteine through the conserved F or W. Each record gives: CDR3 DNA, CDR3 protein, J gene, clone size, D gene, V gene. D genes are given only for firm matches. For some rows the clone size is stated as once, few or many, or as a class when expanded; others skip it.

TGCGCCAGCACCCCCGGACAGGGGACAGATACGCAGTATTTT | CASTPGQGTDTQYF | TRBJ2-3 | once | TRBD1 | TRBV5-1
TGTGCCAGCAGCTTAGGCCTGGGACTAGCGGGGGGGCGCACAGATACGCAGTATTTT | CASSLGLGLAGGRTDTQYF | TRBJ2-3 | . | TRBD2 | TRBV13
TGTGCCAGCAGAGGGAGGGGAATGTACGAGCAGTACTTC | CASRGRGMYEQYF | TRBJ2-7 | once | TRBD2 | TRBV28
TGTGCCAGCCGGTTCTCTGGGGCCAACGTCCTGACTTTC | CASRFSGANVLTF | TRBJ2-6 | . | . | TRBV6-5
TGTGCCAGCAGTCGAGATTCGACAGTCTATGGCTACACCTTC | CASSRDSTVYGYTF | TRBJ1-2 | . | . | TRBV6-5
TGCGCCAGCAGCTCCCCTAGCGTCTCCGCAGATACGCAGTATTTT | CASSSPSVSADTQYF | TRBJ2-3 | . | . | TRBV5-1
TGCGCCAGCAGCCCGCTACCGGACATCCTAGGCACAGATACGCAGTATTTT | CASSPLPDILGTDTQYF | TRBJ2-3 | few | . | TRBV5-1
TGTGCCAGCAGTCATCGTCCGACACCGGAAAGCTCCTACAATGAGCAGTTCTTC | CASSHRPTPESSYNEQFF | TRBJ2-1 | once | . | TRBV28
TGTGCCAGCAGCTTAACACAGGGATTCTACAATGAGCAGTTCTTC | CASSLTQGFYNEQFF | TRBJ2-1 | . | . | TRBV7-9
TGCGCCAGCAGCCTCGGAACAGGGGGCGATGAGCAGTTCTTC | CASSLGTGGDEQFF | TRBJ2-1 | once | TRBD1 | TRBV5-1
TGTGCCAGCAGCTTCAGCAGGGGACCCTACAATGAGCAGTTCTTC | CASSFSRGPYNEQFF | TRBJ2-1 | . | . | TRBV13
TGCGCCAGCAGCCTTATCCAGGGGTCCTCCGAGCAGTACTTC | CASSLIQGSSEQYF | TRBJ2-7 | . | . | TRBV4-3
TGTGCCACCCCGGTGCGATACACTGAAGCTTTCTTT | CATPVRYTEAFF | TRBJ1-1 | . | . | TRBV2
TGTGCCAGCAGCCCCCTCAGCGGGGGGTGGAGCTCCTACAATGAGCAGTTCTTC | CASSPLSGGWSSYNEQFF | TRBJ2-1 | . | TRBD2 | TRBV13
TGTGCCACCACGGGACATTATGCTTCACCCCTCCACTTT | CATTGHYASPLHF | TRBJ1-6 | . | . | TRBV2
TGTGCCAGCAGTGAAGATAGCGCTGGAAACACCATATATTTT | CASSEDSAGNTIYF | TRBJ1-3 | . | . | TRBV6-1
TGTGCCAGCAGCCAAGAGGTGACAGGCACCTACAATGAGCAGTTCTTC | CASSQEVTGTYNEQFF | TRBJ2-1 | . | . | TRBV14
TGTGCCAGCTGTGAGCACTACGAGCAGTACTTC | CASCEHYEQYF | TRBJ2-7 | once | . | TRBV6-1
TGTGCCAGCAGTCCCGTAGGCGGGGGCGCCTACAATGAGCAGTTCTTC | CASSPVGGGAYNEQFF | TRBJ2-1 | . | . | TRBV28
TGTGCCAGCAACGCCCGGACCGGGGAGCTGTTTTTT | CASNARTGELFF | TRBJ2-2 | . | . | TRBV7-9
TGCGCCAGCAGTGAGCGGGCAGGGATCGGGGAGCTGTTTTTT | CASSERAGIGELFF | TRBJ2-2 | . | . | TRBV10-1
TGTGCCAGCAGCTTATTCCTAGAGGGAACTAATGAAAAACTGTTTTTT | CASSLFLEGTNEKLFF | TRBJ1-4 | . | . | TRBV7-6
TGTGCCAGCACCACCCTAGGCCGGGGGTTAGAAAAACTGTTTTTT | CASTTLGRGLEKLFF | TRBJ1-4 | . | . | TRBV27
TGTGCCAGCAGTTACTTGGACATTAACACCGGGGAGCTGTTTTTT | CASSYLDINTGELFF | TRBJ2-2 | few | . | TRBV6-6
TGTGCCAGTAGTCGGACAGGGAACACTGAAGCTTTCTTT | CASSRTGNTEAFF | TRBJ1-1 | . | TRBD1 | TRBV19
TGTGCCAGCACCCCGGGACAGGCTACACCGAGACAGTTCTTC | CASTPGQATPRQFF | TRBJ2-1 | . | TRBD1 | TRBV6-1
TGCGCCAGCAGCCCTAACGGGGAAGGAATAGAGAACACTGAAGCTTTCTTT | CASSPNGEGIENTEAFF | TRBJ1-1 | . | . | TRBV10-1
TGTGCCAGCAGCTTGGGCCCTGCGGGAGATACGCAGTATTTT | CASSLGPAGDTQYF | TRBJ2-3 | . | . | TRBV7-8
TGTGCCAGCAGCCAGGGCGGACAGGGGGCAAGTGAGCAGTTCTTC | CASSQGGQGASEQFF | TRBJ2-1 | . | TRBD1 | TRBV14
TGCGCCAGCAGCCTCATAGCGGGGGGGGAGTATGGCTACACCTTC | CASSLIAGGEYGYTF | TRBJ1-2 | . | . | TRBV4-1
TGCGCCAGCAGCCCGCGACCGGGACTAGCGGAGTCAAGGTCTGGCACAGATACGCAGTATTTT | CASSPRPGLAESRSGTDTQYF | TRBJ2-3 | . | TRBD2 | TRBV4-1
TGTGCCAGCAGTCTAGCGGGGGGTCAAGAGACCCAGTACTTC | CASSLAGGQETQYF | TRBJ2-5 | . | TRBD2 | TRBV6-5
TGCGCCAGCAGCCGCCCGACAGGCTCTGGAAACACCATATATTTT | CASSRPTGSGNTIYF | TRBJ1-3 | once | . | TRBV4-1
TGTGCTAGTGGTTTGGTGGTTCTCCAGGGGGTAACATACAATGAGCAGTTCTTC | CASGLVVLQGVTYNEQFF | TRBJ2-1 | . | TRBD1 | TRBV12-5
TGCGCCAGCAGCTTGGGGGACAGGGGCACAGATACGCAGTATTTT | CASSLGDRGTDTQYF | TRBJ2-3 | . | TRBD1 | TRBV5-1
TGTGCCAGTAGGGTCGTTGCGGGGGGCGGAAAACTGTTTTTT | CASRVVAGGGKLFF | TRBJ1-4 | few | . | TRBV19
TGTGCCAGCACCTGGGGCAACATGAACACTGAAGCTTTCTTT | CASTWGNMNTEAFF | TRBJ1-1 | . | . | TRBV7-9
TGTGCCAGCAGTTACCGGGGACCCCGGGGGAATGAGCAGTTCTTC | CASSYRGPRGNEQFF | TRBJ2-1 | . | . | TRBV6-5
TGTGCCAGCAGCCGTAAGGGGCGCACAGATACGCAGTATTTT | CASSRKGRTDTQYF | TRBJ2-3 | . | . | TRBV6-5
TGCAGCGTCCTAACTAGCGGGAGGGGTGAGCAGTTCTTC | CSVLTSGRGEQFF | TRBJ2-1 | . | TRBD2 | TRBV29-1
TGTGCCAGCAGTGAATTAACGACAGGGGTAGGCGAGCAGTACTTC | CASSELTTGVGEQYF | TRBJ2-7 | . | TRBD1 | TRBV2
TGCGCCAGCAGCCAAGACCGGTTCATTGGGGAGCTGTTTTTT | CASSQDRFIGELFF | TRBJ2-2 | . | . | TRBV4-3
TGTGCCAGCAGTCCCACAGGGGTGAGCACTGAAGCTTTCTTT | CASSPTGVSTEAFF | TRBJ1-1 | . | TRBD1 | TRBV28
TGTGCCAGCGGCCCCAGGGGGCATCGGGAGACCCAGTACTTC | CASGPRGHRETQYF | TRBJ2-5 | . | TRBD1 | TRBV6-5
TGCGCCAGCAGCTTGGGTGGACAGGACTTTGAAGCTTTCTTT | CASSLGGQDFEAFF | TRBJ1-1 | once | TRBD1 | TRBV5-1
TGCGCCAGCAGCTTGGGACAGGGGGGCGTCACAGATACGCAGTATTTT | CASSLGQGGVTDTQYF | TRBJ2-3 | . | TRBD1 | TRBV5-1
TGTGCCAGCAGCTTGGCTCTAGGTCAGGGGGAGGATGGCTACACCTTC | CASSLALGQGEDGYTF | TRBJ1-2 | few | TRBD1 | TRBV5-6
TGTGCCAGCAGCCCTACTCTGACAGGCGTCTATGGCTACACCTTC | CASSPTLTGVYGYTF | TRBJ1-2 | . | . | TRBV5-5
TGTGCCAGCAGGAGAATAGCGGGAATGAACACCGGGGAGCTGTTTTTT | CASRRIAGMNTGELFF | TRBJ2-2 | . | TRBD2 | TRBV2